This T cell receptor beta chain was documented in a study of cytomegalovirus exposure and HLA in healthy donors. Turning to the study itself: An analysis done earlier identified around 100 million unique TCR beta sequences from about 180 million T cells.

General study findings and limits: Information on immune exposure was restricted to one variable (CMV serostatus). An analysis was carried out later, and it reportedly showed fewer N-insertions in an Asian-associated ancestry cluster than the approximately 710-donor mean.

PCR involved 60 Vbeta and 13 Jbeta primers. Original analysis: Later, an analysis found 80 million or so unique TCR beta chains, and around 10 million of these were shared. Method: immunoSEQ multiplex PCR; TCRdb's copy keeps in-frame clones and lacks some. D and trimming were read from the DNA, whereas the V and J calls and clone size are those reported in that table. The sample lists about 130,000 clones; roughly 70% were seen once. CDR1 is SGDLS and CDR2 is YYNGEE in the germline V gene. This CDR3 spans 15 amino acids. The V end was cut by 3 bases, the J end by 1 base, with 13 bases between. Concerning this clone: Antigen unknown.

This chain links TRBV9 with TRBJ1-1; D is unresolved. The clonotype comes from a human donor in good health. Sequencing was carried out using PBMCs. CDR3 protein: CASSGLDGRNTEAFF. CDR3 in DNA: TGTGCCAGCAGCGGACTTGACGGTCGGAACACTGAAGCTTTCTTT.